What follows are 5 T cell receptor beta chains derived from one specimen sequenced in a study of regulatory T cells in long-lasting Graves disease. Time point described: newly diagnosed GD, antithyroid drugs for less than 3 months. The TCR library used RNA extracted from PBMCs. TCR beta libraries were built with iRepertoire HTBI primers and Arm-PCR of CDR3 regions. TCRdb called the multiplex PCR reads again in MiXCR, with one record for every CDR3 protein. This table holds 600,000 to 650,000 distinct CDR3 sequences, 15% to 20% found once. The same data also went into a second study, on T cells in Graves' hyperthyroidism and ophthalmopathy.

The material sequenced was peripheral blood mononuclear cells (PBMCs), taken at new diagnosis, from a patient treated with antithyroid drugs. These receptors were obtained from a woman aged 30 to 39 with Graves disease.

The CDR3 protein is CASSPWGQDSTDTQYF. CDR3 nucleotide sequence: TGTGCCAGCAGCCCCTGGGGACAGGATAGCACAGATACGCAGTATTTT. This sequence joins TRBV9 and TRBJ2-3; TRBD1 matches at 8 bases. The CDR3 consists of 16 residues. The ends lost 4 bases at V and 0 bases at J; junction bases unmatched: 7. The germline CDR1 and CDR2 sequences are SGDLS and YYNGEE.

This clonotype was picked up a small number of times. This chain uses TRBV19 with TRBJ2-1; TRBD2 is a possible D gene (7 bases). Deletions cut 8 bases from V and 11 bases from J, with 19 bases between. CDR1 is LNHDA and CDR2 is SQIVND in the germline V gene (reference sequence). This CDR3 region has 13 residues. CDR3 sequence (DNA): TGTGCCAGTTCTTACGCGGGGGCTCTAAAGCAGTTCTTC. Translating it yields CASSYAGALKQFF.

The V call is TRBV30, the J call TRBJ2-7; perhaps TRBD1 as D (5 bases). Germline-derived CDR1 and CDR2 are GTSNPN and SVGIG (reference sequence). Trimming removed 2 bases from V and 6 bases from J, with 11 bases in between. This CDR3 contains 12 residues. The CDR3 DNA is TGTGCCTGGAGTAACAAAAGGGGCGAGCAGTACTTC. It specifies CAWSNKRGEQYF.

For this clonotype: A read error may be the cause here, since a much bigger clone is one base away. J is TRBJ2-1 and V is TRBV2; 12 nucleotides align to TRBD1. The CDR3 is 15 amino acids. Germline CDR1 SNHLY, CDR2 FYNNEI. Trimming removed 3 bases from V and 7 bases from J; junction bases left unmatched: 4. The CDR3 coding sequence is TGTGCCAGCAGTGATTTGGGACAGGGGGCGAATGAGCAGTTCTTC. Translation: CASSDLGQGANEQFF.

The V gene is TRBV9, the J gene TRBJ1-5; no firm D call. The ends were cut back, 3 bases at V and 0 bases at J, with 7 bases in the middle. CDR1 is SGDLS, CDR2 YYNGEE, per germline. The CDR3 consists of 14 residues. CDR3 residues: CASSDGDSNQPQHF. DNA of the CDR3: TGTGCCAGCAGCGACGGAGATAGCAATCAGCCCCAGCATTTT. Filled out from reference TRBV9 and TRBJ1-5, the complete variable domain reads DSGVTQTPKHLITATGQRVTLRCSPRSGDLSVYWYQQSLDQGLQFLIQYYNGEERAKGNILERFSAQQFPDLHSELNLSSLELGDSALYFCASSDGDSNQPQHFGDGTRLSIL.